The clone carrying this T cell receptor beta chain has just a few counts. The protocol was immunoSEQ multiplex PCR, while the TCRdb copy is restricted to in-frame clones and leaves out a portion. The sample has 110,000 to 150,000 clones; about 89% are singletons. Trimming removed 1 base from V and 4 bases from J; junction bases left unmatched: 7. Looked up from germline, CDR1 is SQVTM and CDR2 is ANQGSEA. The CDR3 contains 15 residues. The data stem from a study of blood T cell repertoires in COVID-19. The chain is built from TRBV29-1 and TRBJ2-1, with 7 bases that match TRBD1. Sequenced input: peripheral blood. This receptor was obtained from a man in his fifties or sixties with active or convalescent COVID-19. CDR3 amino acids: CSVEGGQSFYNEQFF. CDR3 bases: TGCAGCGTTGAAGGGGGACAGTCCTTTTACAATGAGCAGTTCTTC.